This T cell receptor (beta chain) is drawn from a study of T-cell memory formation after mild COVID-19. CDR1 is SGHRS, CDR2 YFSETQ, per germline. Trimming pared 0 bases from V and 1 base from J, leaving 10 bases between. This CDR3 is built from 15 residues. TCRdb reprocessed the 5' RACE reads via MiXCR and lists one record per CDR3 protein. The data contain more than 150,000 distinct CDR3 sequences, under 20% of them singletons. At least ten counts were recorded for this clonotype. Sequencing was performed on PBMCs or a T cell subset sorted from them (not recorded which). The rearrangement links TRBV5-1 to TRBJ2-5; the D gene is possibly TRBD1 (6 bases). This clonotype originated in a man aged 18 to 29 who had mild COVID-19 (a few samples of this study predate the infection). Cell type and time point are not known. The CDR3 loop reads CASSLGGGLQETQYF. The CDR3 coding sequence is TGCGCCAGCAGCTTGGGAGGGGGTCTCCAAGAGACCCAGTACTTC.